This T cell receptor (beta chain) was identified during a study of cytomegalovirus exposure and HLA in healthy donors. The CDR3 extends over 13 amino acids. Germline values: CDR1 MNHEY, CDR2 SVGAGI. V lost 11 bases to trimming and J lost 2 bases; unmatched junction nucleotides: 7. With 60 Vbeta and 13 Jbeta primers, the PCR was carried out. Only in-frame clones appear in the TCRdb table, and some are missing; sequencing was by immunoSEQ multiplex PCR. Here the sample spans 150,000 to 170,000 clones, about 80% being singletons. The chain has TRBV6-5 and TRBJ1-1, with 8 bases aligning to TRBD1. The sample consisted of PBMCs. The receptor was isolated from a woman aged 40 to 49 in good health and CMV-seronegative. CDR3 protein: CACTGGHNTEAFF. In DNA form, the CDR3 reads TGTGCCTGTACAGGGGGTCATAACACTGAAGCTTTCTTT.